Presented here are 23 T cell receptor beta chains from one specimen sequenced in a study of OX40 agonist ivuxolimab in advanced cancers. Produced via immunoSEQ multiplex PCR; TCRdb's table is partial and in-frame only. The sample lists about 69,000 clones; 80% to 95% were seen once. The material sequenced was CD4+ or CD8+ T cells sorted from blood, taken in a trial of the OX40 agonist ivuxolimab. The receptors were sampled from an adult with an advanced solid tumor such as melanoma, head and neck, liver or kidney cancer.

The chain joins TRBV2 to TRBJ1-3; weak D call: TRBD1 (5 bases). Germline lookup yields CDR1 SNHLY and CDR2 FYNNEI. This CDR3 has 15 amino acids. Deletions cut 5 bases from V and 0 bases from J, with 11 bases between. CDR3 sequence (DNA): TGTGCCAGCAGTTGGGGACTGTTCTCTGGAAACACCATATATTTT. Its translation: CASSWGLFSGNTIYF.

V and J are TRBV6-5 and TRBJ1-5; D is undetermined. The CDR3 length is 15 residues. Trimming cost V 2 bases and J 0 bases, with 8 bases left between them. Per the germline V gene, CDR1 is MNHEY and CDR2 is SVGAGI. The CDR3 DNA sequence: TGTGCCAGCAGTTACGGCCTCTATAGCAATCAGCCCCAGCATTTT. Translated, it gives CASSYGLYSNQPQHF.

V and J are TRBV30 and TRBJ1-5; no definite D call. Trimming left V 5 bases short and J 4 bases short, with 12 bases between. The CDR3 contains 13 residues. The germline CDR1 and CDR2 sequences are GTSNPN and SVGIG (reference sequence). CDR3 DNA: TGTGCCTGGTCGGGAGGGAGAAATCAGCCCCAGCATTTT. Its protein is CAWSGGRNQPQHF.

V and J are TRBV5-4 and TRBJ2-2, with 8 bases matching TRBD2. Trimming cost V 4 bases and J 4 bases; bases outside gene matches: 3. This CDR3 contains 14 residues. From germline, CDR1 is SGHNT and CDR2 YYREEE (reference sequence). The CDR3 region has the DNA TGTGCCAGCAGCCAGGGACTAGTCACCGGGGAGCTGTTTTTT. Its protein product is CASSQGLVTGELFF.

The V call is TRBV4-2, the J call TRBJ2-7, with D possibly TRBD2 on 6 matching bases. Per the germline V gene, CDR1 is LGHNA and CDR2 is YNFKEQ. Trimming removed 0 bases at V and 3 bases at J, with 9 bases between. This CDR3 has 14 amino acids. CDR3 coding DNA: TGTGCCAGCAGCCAAGAGCGGGGTAGCTACGAGCAGTACTTC. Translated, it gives CASSQERGSYEQYF.

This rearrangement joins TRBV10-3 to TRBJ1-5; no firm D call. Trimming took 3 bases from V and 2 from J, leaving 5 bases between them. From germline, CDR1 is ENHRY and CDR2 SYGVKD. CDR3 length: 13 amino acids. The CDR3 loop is CAISETGNQPQHF. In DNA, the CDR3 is TGTGCCATCAGTGAAACAGGCAATCAGCCCCAGCATTTT.

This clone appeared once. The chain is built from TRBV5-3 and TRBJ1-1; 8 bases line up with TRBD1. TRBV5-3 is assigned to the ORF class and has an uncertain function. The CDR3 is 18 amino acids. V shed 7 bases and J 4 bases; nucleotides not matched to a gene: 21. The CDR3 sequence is CARFGPEDRVRGSTEAFF. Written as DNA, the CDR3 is TGTGCCAGATTCGGCCCCGAGGACAGGGTTCGAGGGAGCACTGAAGCTTTCTTT.

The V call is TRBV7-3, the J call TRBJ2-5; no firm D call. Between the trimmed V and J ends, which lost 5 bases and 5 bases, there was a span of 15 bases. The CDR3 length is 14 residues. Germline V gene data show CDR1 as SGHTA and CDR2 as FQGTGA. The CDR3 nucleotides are TGTGCCAGCAGCAAAACGGGCCTTAGGGAGACCCAGTACTTC. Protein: CASSKTGLRETQYF.

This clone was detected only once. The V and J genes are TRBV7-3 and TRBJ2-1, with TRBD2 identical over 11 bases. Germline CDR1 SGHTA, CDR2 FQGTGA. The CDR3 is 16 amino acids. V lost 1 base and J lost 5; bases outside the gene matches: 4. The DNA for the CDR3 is TGTGCCAGCAGCTTAATTACTAGCGGGGGACACAATGAGCAGTTCTTC. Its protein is CASSLITSGGHNEQFF.

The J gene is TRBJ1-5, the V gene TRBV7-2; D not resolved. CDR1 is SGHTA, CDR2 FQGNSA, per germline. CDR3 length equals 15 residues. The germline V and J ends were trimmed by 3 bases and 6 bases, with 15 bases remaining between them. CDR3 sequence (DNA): TGTGCCAGCAGCTTGGAAAAAACCTCTGGTCAGCCCCAGCATTTT. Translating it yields CASSLEKTSGQPQHF.

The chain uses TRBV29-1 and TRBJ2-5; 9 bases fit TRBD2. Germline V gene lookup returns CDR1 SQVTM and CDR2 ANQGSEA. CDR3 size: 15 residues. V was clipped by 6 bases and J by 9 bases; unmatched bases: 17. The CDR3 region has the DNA TGCAGCGTCCAACCCCGAGGGGCTAGCGGGACCGCCCAGTACTTC. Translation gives CSVQPRGASGTAQYF.

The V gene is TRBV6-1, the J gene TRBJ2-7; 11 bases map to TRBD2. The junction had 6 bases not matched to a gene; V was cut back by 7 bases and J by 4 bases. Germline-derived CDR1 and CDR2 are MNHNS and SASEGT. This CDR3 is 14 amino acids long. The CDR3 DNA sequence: TGTGCCAGCACAACTAGCGGGAGTCAGTACGAGCAGTACTTC. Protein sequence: CASTTSGSQYEQYF.

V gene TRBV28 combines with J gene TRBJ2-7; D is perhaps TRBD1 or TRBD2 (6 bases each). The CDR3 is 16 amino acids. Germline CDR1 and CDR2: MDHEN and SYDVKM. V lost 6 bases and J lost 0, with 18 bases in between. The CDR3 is CASSDPRGPGSYEQYF. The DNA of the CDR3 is TGTGCCAGCAGCGACCCCCGGGGGCCAGGCTCCTACGAGCAGTACTTC.

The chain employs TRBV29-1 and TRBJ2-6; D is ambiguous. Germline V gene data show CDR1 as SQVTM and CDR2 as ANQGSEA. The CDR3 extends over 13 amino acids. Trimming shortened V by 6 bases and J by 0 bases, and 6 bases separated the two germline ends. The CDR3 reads CSVWVSGANVLTF. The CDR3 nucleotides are TGCAGCGTCTGGGTCTCTGGGGCCAACGTCCTGACTTTC.

CDR3 region: CASSSRHLILYEQYF. DNA of the CDR3: TGTGCCAGCAGTTCCCGACATTTAATACTCTACGAGCAGTACTTC. The J gene is TRBJ2-7, the V gene TRBV2; D gene uncertain. Looked up from germline, CDR1 is SNHLY and CDR2 is FYNNEI. This CDR3 is built from 15 residues. The germline V and J ends were trimmed by 5 bases and 3 bases, with 17 bases remaining between them. The variable domain in full, with the rest retrieved from reference TRBV2 and TRBJ2-7, is EPEVTQTPSHQVTQMGQEVILRCVPISNHLYFYWYRQILGQKVEFLVSFYNNEISEKSEIFDDQFSVERPDGSNFTLKIRSTKLEDSAMYFCASSSRHLILYEQYFGPGTRLTVT.

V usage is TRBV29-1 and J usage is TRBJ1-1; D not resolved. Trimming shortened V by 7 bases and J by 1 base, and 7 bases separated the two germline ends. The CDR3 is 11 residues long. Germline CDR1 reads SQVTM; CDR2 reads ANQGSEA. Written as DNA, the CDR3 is TGCAGCGGCACTAAGAACACTGAAGCTTTCTTT. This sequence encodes CSGTKNTEAFF.

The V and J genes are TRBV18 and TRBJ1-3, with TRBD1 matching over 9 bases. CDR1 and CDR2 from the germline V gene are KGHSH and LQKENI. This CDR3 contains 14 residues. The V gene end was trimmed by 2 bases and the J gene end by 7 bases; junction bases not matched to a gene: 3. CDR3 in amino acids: CASSPGTGTNTIYF. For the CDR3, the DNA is TGTGCCAGCTCACCAGGGACAGGGACGAACACCATATATTTT.

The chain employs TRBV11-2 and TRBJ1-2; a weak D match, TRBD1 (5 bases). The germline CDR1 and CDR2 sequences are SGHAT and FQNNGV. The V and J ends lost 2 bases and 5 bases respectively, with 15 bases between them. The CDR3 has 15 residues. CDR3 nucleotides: TGTGCCAGCAGCTTACAGGGAGGTTCGAAATATGGCTACACCTTC. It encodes CASSLQGGSKYGYTF.

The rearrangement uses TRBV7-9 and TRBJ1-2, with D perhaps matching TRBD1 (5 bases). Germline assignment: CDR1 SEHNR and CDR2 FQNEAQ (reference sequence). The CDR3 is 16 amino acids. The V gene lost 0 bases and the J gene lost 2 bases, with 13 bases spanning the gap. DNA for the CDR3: TGTGCCAGCAGCTTAGCCGGGGCAGGGTCGAACTATGGCTACACCTTC. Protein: CASSLAGAGSNYGYTF.

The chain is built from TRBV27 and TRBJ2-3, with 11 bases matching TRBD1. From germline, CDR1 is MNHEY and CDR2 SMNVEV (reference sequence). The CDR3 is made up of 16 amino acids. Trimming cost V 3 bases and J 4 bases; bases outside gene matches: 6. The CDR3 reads CASSFPRTGGPDTQYF. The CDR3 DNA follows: TGTGCCAGCAGTTTTCCTCGGACAGGGGGCCCAGATACGCAGTATTTT.

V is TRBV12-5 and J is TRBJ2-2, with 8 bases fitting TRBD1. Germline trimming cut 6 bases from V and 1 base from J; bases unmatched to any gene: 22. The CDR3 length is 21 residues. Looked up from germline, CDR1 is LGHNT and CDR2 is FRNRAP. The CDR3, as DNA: TGTGCTAGTGGCACTCCTGGACAGGGAAGGCGTGATAGGAGGAACACCGGGGAGCTGTTTTTT. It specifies CASGTPGQGRRDRRNTGELFF.

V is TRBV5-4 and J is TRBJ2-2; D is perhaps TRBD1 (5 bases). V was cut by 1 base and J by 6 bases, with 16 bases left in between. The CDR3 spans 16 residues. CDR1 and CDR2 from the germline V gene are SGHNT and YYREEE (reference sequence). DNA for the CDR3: TGTGCCAGCAGCTTGTATGGGCAGGGCTGGGCCGGGGAGCTGTTTTTT. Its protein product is CASSLYGQGWAGELFF. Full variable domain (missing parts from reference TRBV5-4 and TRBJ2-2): ETGVTQSPTHLIKTRGQQVTLRCSSQSGHNTVSWYQQALGQGPQFIFQYYREEENGRGNFPPRFSGLQFPNYSSELNVNALELDDSALYLCASSLYGQGWAGELFFGEGSRLTVL.

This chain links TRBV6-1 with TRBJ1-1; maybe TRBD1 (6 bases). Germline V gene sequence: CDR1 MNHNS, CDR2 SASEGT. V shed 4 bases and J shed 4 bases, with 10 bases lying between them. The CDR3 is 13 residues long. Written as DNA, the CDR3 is TGTGCCAGCAGTGCCGACAGGTCCACTGAAGCTTTCTTT. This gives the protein CASSADRSTEAFF.